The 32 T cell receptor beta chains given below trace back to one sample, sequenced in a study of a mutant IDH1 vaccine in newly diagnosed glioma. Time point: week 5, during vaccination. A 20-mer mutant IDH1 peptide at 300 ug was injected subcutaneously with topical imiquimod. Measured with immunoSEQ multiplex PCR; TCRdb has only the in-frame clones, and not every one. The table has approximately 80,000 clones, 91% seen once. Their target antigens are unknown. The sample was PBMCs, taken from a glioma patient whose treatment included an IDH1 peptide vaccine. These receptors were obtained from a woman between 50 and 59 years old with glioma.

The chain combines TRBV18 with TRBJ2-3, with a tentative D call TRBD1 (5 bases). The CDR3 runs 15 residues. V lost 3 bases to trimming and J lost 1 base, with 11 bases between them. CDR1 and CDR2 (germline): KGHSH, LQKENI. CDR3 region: CASSPGLERTDTQYF. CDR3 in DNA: TGTGCCAGCTCACCGGGGCTCGAACGCACAGATACGCAGTATTTT.

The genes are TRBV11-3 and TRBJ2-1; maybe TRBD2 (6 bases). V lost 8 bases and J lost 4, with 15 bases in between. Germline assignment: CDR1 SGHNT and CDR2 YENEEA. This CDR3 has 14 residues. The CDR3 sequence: CASGLGEDYNEQFF. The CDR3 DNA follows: TGTGCCAGCGGACTGGGGGAGGATTACAATGAGCAGTTCTTC.

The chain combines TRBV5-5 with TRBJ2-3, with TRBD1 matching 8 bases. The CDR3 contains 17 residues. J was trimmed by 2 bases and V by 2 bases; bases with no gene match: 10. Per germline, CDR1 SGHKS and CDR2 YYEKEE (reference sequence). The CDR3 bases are TGTGCCAGCAGCTTTCTTACCGGGACAGGTAACACAGATACGCAGTATTTT. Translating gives CASSFLTGTGNTDTQYF.

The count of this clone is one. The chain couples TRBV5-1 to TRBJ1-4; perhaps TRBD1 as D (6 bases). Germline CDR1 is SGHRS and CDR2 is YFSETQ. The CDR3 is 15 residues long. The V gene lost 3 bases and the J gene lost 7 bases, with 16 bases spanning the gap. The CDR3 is CASSWMGAGGEKLFF. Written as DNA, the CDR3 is TGCGCCAGCAGCTGGATGGGGGCAGGAGGTGAAAAACTGTTTTTT.

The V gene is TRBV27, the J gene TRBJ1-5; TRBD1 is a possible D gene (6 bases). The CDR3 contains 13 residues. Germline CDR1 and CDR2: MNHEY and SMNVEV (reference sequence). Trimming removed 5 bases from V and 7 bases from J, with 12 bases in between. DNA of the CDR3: TGTGCCAGCAGTCTAAGGGGGGAACAGCCCCAGCATTTT. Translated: CASSLRGEQPQHF.

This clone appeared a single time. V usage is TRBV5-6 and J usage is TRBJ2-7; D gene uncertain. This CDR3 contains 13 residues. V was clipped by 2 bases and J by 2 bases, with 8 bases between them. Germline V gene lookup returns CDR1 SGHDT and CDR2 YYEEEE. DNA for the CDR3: TGTGCCAGCAGCTTTCAGATTCCCTACGAGCAGTACTTC. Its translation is CASSFQIPYEQYF.

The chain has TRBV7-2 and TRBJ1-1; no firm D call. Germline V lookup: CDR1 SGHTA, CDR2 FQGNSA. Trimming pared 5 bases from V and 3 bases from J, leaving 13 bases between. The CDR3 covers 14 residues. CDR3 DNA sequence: TGTGCCAGCAGCGTATCCCAGAGGGACACTGAAGCTTTCTTT. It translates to CASSVSQRDTEAFF.

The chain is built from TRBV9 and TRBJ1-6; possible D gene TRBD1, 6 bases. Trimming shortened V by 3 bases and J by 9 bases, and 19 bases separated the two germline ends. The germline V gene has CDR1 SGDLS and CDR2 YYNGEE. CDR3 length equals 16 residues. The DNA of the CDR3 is TGTGCCAGCAGCGCCGGAGGGGGACTCCGGGGTTCACCCCTCCACTTT. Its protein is CASSAGGGLRGSPLHF.

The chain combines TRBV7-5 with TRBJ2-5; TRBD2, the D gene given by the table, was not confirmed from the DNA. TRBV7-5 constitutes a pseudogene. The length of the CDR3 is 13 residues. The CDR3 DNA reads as TGTGCCAGAAGCTTGACTAGCGGCGCGACCCAGTACTTC. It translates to CARSLTSGATQYF.

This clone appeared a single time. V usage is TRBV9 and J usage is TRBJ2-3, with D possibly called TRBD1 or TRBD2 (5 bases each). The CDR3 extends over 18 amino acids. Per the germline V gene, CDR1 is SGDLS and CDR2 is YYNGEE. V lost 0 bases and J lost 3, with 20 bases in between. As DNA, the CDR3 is TGTGCCAGCAGCGTAGCCCTGACCGGGACCCGCAGAACAGATACGCAGTATTTT. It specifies CASSVALTGTRRTDTQYF.

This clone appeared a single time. The DNA of the CDR3 is TGTGCCGCCTGGAGTGCCGGGACTAGGTCCAATGAGCAGTTCTTC. As protein: CAAWSAGTRSNEQFF. V and J are TRBV30 and TRBJ2-1; 8 positions match TRBD2. The germline gives CDR1 GTSNPN, CDR2 SVGIG (reference sequence). CDR3 size: 15 residues. Germline trimming cut 8 bases from V and 6 bases from J; bases unmatched to any gene: 15.

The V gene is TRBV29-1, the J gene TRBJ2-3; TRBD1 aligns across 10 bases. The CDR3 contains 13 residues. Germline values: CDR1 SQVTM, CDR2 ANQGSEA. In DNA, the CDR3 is TGCAGTGCGGACAGGGGGTTCACAGATACGCAGTATTTT. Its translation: CSADRGFTDTQYF.

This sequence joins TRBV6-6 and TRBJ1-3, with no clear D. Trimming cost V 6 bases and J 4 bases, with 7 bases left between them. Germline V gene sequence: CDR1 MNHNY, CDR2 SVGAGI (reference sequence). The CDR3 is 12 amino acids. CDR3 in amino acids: CASSSTGNTIYF. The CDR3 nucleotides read TGTGCCAGCAGCTCCACAGGAAACACCATATATTTT.

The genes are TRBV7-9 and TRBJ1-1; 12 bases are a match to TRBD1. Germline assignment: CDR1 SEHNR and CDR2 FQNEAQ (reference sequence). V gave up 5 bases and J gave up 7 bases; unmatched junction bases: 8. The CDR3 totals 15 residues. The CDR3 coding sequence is TGTGCCAGCAGCCAGGGGACAGGGGGCAGGGGTGAAGCTTTCTTT. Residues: CASSQGTGGRGEAFF.

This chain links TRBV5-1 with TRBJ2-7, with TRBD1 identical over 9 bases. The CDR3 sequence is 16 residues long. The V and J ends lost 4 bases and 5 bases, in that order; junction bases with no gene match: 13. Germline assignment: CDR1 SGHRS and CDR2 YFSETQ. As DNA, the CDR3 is TGCGCCAGCAGCCTCCGAACCGGGACAGGGTCCCACGAGCAGTACTTC. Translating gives CASSLRTGTGSHEQYF.

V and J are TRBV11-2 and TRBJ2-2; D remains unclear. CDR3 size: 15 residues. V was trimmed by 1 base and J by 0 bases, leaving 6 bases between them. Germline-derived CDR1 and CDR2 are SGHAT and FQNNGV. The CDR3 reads CASSLVGTNTGELFF. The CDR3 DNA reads TGTGCCAGCAGCTTAGTGGGCACGAACACCGGGGAGCTGTTTTTT.

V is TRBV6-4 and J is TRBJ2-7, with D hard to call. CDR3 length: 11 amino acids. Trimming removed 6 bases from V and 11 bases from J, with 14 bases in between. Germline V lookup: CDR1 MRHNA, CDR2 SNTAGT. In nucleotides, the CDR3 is TGTGCCAGCAGCATGATGGTAGATGAGTACTTC. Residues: CASSMMVDEYF.

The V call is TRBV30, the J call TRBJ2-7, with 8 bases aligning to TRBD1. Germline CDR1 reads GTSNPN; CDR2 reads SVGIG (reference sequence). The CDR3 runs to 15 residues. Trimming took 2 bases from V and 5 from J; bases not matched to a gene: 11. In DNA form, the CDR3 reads TGTGCCTGGAGTCCCCCGGACAGGGCAAGCCACGAGCAGTACTTC. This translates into CAWSPPDRASHEQYF.

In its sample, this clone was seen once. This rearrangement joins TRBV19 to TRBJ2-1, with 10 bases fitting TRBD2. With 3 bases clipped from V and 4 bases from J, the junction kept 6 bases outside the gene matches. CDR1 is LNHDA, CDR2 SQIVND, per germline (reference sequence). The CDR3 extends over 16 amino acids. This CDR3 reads CASSITGLASYNEQFF. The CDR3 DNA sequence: TGTGCCAGTAGTATTACGGGACTAGCGTCGTACAATGAGCAGTTCTTC.

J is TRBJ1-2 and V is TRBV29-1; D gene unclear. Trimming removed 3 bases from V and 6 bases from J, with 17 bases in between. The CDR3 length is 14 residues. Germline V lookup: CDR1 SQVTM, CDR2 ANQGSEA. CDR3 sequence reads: CSVDRGRDGHGYTF. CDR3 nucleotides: TGCAGCGTTGATCGCGGCCGGGATGGGCATGGCTACACCTTC.

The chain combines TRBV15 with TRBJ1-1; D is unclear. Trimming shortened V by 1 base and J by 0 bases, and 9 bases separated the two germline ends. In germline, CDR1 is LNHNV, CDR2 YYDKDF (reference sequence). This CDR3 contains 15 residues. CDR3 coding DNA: TGTGCCACCAGCAGAGGTGGGTCAATGAACACTGAAGCTTTCTTT. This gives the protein CATSRGGSMNTEAFF.

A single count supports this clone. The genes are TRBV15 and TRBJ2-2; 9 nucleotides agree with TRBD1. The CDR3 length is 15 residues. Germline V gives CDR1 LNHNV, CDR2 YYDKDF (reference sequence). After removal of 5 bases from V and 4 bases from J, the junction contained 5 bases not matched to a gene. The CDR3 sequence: CATSPRQGGTGELFF. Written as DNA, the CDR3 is TGTGCCACCAGCCCCCGACAGGGGGGCACCGGGGAGCTGTTTTTT.

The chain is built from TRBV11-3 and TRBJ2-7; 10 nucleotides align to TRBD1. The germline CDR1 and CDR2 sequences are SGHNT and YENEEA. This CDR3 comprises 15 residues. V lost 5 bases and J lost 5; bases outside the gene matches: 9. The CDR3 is CASSETGQGLDEQYF. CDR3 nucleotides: TGTGCCAGCAGCGAAACGGGACAGGGGCTCGACGAGCAGTACTTC.

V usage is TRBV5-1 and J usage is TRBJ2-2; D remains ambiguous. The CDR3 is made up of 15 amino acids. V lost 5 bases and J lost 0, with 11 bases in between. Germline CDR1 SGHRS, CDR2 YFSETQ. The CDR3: CASSTTDANTGELFF. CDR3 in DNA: TGCGCCAGCAGTACCACCGACGCGAACACCGGGGAGCTGTTTTTT.

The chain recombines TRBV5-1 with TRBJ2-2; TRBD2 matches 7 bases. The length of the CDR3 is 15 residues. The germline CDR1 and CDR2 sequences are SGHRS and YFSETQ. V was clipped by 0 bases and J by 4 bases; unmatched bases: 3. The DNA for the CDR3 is TGCGCCAGCAGCTTGGCCGCGGGAGTCACCGGGGAGCTGTTTTTT. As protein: CASSLAAGVTGELFF.

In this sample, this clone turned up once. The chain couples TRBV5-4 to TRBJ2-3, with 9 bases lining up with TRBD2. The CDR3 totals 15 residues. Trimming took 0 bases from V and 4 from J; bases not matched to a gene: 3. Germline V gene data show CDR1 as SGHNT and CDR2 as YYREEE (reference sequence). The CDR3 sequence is CASSLVSGSSDTQYF. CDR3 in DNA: TGTGCCAGCAGCTTGGTTAGCGGGAGTTCAGATACGCAGTATTTT.

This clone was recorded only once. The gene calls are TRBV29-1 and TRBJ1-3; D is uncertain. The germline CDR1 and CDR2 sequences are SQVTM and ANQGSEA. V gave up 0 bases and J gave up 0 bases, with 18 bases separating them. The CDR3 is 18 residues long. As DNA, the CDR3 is TGCAGCGTTGAAGATCTGGGCCAGGCCCAGAGCTCTGGAAACACCATATATTTT. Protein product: CSVEDLGQAQSSGNTIYF.

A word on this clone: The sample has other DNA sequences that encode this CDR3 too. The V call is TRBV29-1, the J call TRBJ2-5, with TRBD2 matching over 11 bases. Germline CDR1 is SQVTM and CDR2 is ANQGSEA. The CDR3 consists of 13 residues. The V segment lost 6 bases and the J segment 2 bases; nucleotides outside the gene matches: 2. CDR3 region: CSVRTSGQETQYF. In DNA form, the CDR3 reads TGCAGCGTCCGGACTAGCGGGCAAGAGACCCAGTACTTC. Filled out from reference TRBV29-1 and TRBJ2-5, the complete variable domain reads SAVISQKPSRDICQRGTSLTIQCQVDSQVTMMFWYRQQPGQSLTLIATANQGSEATYESGFVIDKFPISRPNLTFSTLTVSNMSPEDSSIYLCSVRTSGQETQYFGPGTRLLVL.

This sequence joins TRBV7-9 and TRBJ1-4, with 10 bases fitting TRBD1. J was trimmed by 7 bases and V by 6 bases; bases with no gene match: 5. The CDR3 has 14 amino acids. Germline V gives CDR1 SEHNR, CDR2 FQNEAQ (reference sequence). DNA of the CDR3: TGTGCCAGCAGTTTCGGGACAGGGGCTGAAAAACTGTTTTTT. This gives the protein CASSFGTGAEKLFF.

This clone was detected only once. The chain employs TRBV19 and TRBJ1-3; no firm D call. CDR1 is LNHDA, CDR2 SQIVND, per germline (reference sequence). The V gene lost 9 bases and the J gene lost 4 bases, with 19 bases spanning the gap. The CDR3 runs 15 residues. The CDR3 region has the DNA TGTGCCAGCCACCTGGGCGGGGTGTACGGAAACACCATATATTTT. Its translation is CASHLGGVYGNTIYF. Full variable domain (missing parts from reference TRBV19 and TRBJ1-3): DGGITQSPKYLFRKEGQNVTLSCEQNLNHDAMYWYRQDPGQGLRLIYYSQIVNDFQKGDIAEGYSVSREKKESFPLTVTSAQKNPTAFYLCASHLGGVYGNTIYFGEGSWLTVV.

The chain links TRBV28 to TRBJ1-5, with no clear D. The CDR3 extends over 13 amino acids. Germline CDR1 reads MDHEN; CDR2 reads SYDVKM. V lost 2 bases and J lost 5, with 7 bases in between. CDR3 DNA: TGTGCCAGCAGTTTACTAGGACATCAGCCCCAGCATTTT. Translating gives CASSLLGHQPQHF.

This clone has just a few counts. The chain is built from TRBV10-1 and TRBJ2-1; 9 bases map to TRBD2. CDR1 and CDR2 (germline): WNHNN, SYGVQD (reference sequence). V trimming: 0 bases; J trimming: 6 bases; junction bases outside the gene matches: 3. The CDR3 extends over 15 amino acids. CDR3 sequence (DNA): TGCGCCAGCAGTGAGTCGGGGCGGGAGGGCAATGAGCAGTTCTTC. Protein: CASSESGREGNEQFF.